This TCR beta chain was sequenced for a study of T cell repertoires in cytomegalovirus infection. This clonotype was recorded a few times. Via MiXCR, TCRdb re-called the reads, giving one row per CDR3 protein. This table holds approximately 550,000 distinct CDR3 sequences, approximately 16% found once. The sample consisted of CD8+ T cells from PBMCs. The sequence was obtained from a human donor in good health (CMV status not recorded). Some clones in this sample may be carry-over from other donors' samples.

This CDR3 is CASSSSGRGHQETQYF. The CDR3 DNA sequence: TGTGCCAGCAGCTCCTCGGGCAGGGGGCACCAAGAGACCCAGTACTTC. This chain links TRBV27 with TRBJ2-5, with 8 bases that match TRBD1. The length of the CDR3 is 16 residues. Germline V CDR1 and CDR2: MNHEY, SMNVEV (reference sequence). V lost 6 bases, J lost 0 bases, and 9 bases stayed unmatched.